A selection of T cell receptor beta chains follows, all from one sample in a study of blood T cells in healthy people across ages. TCRdb re-analysed the 5' RACE reads in MiXCR, keeping a single row per CDR3 protein. This table holds 1,800,000 or so distinct CDR3 sequences, around 40% found once. Material for sequencing was blood. Receptors originate from a human donor in good health. The CDR3 runs from the conserved cysteine through the conserved F or W.

j_call,v_call,cdr3_aa
TRBJ1-1,TRBV7-9,CASSSGRDRNTEAFF
TRBJ1-2,TRBV13,CASEGQGMNYGYTF
TRBJ2-3,TRBV12-3/TRBV12-4,CATTPRVETTDTQYF
TRBJ2-2,TRBV20-1,CSARDLQAGELFF
TRBJ1-4,TRBV12-3/TRBV12-4,CASSPTRATNEKLFF
TRBJ1-2,TRBV12-5,CASGLVGSGLYGYTF
TRBJ1-2,TRBV5-1,CASSFRTDSNYGYTF
TRBJ1-1,TRBV6-5,CASSYSRSDRMNTEAFF
TRBJ1-5,TRBV5-1,CASSLYSGNQPQHF
TRBJ1-1,TRBV11-1,CASSYYDTEAFF
TRBJ1-2,TRBV11-2,CASSLGPTRYGFYGYTF
TRBJ2-6,TRBV7-3,CASSFPLSEANVLTF
TRBJ2-7,TRBV29-1,CSVATLNSYEQYF
TRBJ1-6,TRBV20-1,CSASPLTGDSPLHF
TRBJ2-7,TRBV28,CASRLTGEVYEQYF
TRBJ2-1,TRBV20-1,CSARLGPRNEQFF
TRBJ2-1,TRBV10-3,CAISLRGQISSDEQFF
TRBJ2-7,TRBV29-1,CSVEDREKTFYEQYF
.,TRBV4-2,CASSQDRIGTQYF
TRBJ2-1,TRBV12-3/TRBV12-4,CASSLALGTSGDRSYNEQFF
TRBJ2-1,TRBV29-1,CSVEGGADNEQFF
TRBJ1-2,TRBV24-1,CATSDSTPNYGYTF
TRBJ2-4,TRBV30,CAWSTWTSGNIQYF
TRBJ2-1,TRBV6-6,CASSGQPSSYNEQFF
TRBJ2-1,TRBV15,CATSRLQGIPYNEQFF
TRBJ2-7,TRBV6-5,CASSGDRDEQYF
TRBJ2-7,TRBV5-6,CASSLGSSGEQYF
TRBJ2-4,TRBV7-2,CASSLIYRDLKNIQYF
TRBJ2-7,TRBV10-3,CAISRPPTSGGAKQYF
.,TRBV12-3/TRBV12-4,CASRLQNSNTGELFF
TRBJ1-1,TRBV20-1,CSARELGTLEAFF
TRBJ2-5,TRBV7-2,CASSTQGQGETQYF
TRBJ2-1,TRBV4-2,CASSQVFGGGPNEQFF
TRBJ2-3,TRBV7-3,CASSREHRGQADTQYF
TRBJ1-2,TRBV25-1,CASSAQTNYGYTF
TRBJ2-7,TRBV7-2,CASSLLRLGDYEQYF
TRBJ1-1,TRBV15,CATSGGRTNTEAFF
TRBJ2-7,TRBV6-5,CASSSQRQHPSYEQYF
TRBJ2-7,TRBV11-2,CASSLSPARTYEQYF
.,TRBV3-1,CASSQGRVRSSEQYF
TRBJ2-7,TRBV7-2,CASSHADRGYEQYF
TRBJ1-4,TRBV7-2,CASSSLGQGAKLFF
TRBJ1-2,TRBV5-5,CASSFGDRVYGYTF
.,TRBV12-3/TRBV12-4,CASSWEDRENEQYF
TRBJ1-1,TRBV28,CASSPPFRKASAFF
TRBJ2-3,TRBV7-6,CASSLWAAGNTDTQYF
TRBJ1-6,TRBV7-2,CASSTTWGDSPLHF
TRBJ1-5,TRBV20-1,CSASVQANQPQHF
TRBJ2-7,TRBV28,CASSLGGFRSDEQYF
TRBJ2-3,TRBV4-3,CASSQEGIGAGPDTQYF
TRBJ2-3,TRBV29-1,CSVEEAIAGRDTQYF
TRBJ2-7,TRBV29-1,CSGTGTSYEQYF
TRBJ1-2,TRBV9,CASSVGRSSNYGYTF
TRBJ2-7,TRBV20-1,CSVRAEGASLSYEQYF
TRBJ2-7,TRBV6-1,CASSAVDYEQYF